The 31 T cell receptor beta chains listed next were all sequenced from one sample in a study of blood T cell repertoires in COVID-19. This table comes from immunoSEQ multiplex PCR, and its TCRdb copy is limited to in-frame clones, with some not included. The top ten clones hold roughly 5.6% of a sample with approximately 250,000 clones, around nine tenths of them seen once. What was sequenced was peripheral blood. These receptors were taken from a woman aged 60-75 years with COVID-19, enrolled during active disease.

In this sample, this clone turned up once. The chain couples TRBV18 to TRBJ1-4; 9 bases are shared with TRBD1. V gave up 3 bases and J gave up 8 bases; unmatched junction bases: 10. The CDR3 is made up of 16 amino acids. Germline CDR1 is KGHSH and CDR2 is LQKENI. The CDR3 sequence is CASSPRPGQGGEKLFF. The CDR3 DNA follows: TGTGCCAGCTCACCGCGACCGGGACAGGGTGGGGAAAAACTGTTTTTT.

The chain uses TRBV7-8 and TRBJ2-1; D is possibly TRBD2 (5 bases). CDR3 length: 15 residues. Trimming left V 5 bases short and J 5 bases short, with 16 bases between. Germline CDR1 SGHVS, CDR2 FQNEAQ. Here the CDR3 reads CASSLRTHPNNEQFF. The CDR3 nucleotides read TGTGCCAGCAGCCTAAGGACTCACCCAAACAATGAGCAGTTCTTC.

The genes are TRBV5-1 and TRBJ1-4; 7 positions match TRBD1. This CDR3 is built from 18 residues. V lost 2 bases to trimming and J lost 0 bases; unmatched junction nucleotides: 10. The V gene's germline CDR1 is SGHRS and CDR2 YFSETQ. The CDR3 bases are TGCGCCAGCAGCTTTGAGGGGGCGCTTTGGTCAACTAATGAAAAACTGTTTTTT. Its protein product is CASSFEGALWSTNEKLFF.

V is TRBV24-1 and J is TRBJ2-7; TRBD2 matches 11 bases. The CDR3 consists of 17 residues. V trimming: 4 bases; J trimming: 0 bases; junction bases outside the gene matches: 7. Germline CDR1 is KGHDR and CDR2 is SFDVKD. The CDR3 nucleotides are TGTGCCACCAGTGAGTCGGCTACTAGCGGGAGCTCCTACGAGCAGTACTTC. As protein: CATSESATSGSSYEQYF.

The chain employs TRBV5-4 and TRBJ1-6, with D maybe TRBD1 (5 bases). V lost 4 bases and J 8 bases, leaving 19 bases between the germline ends. CDR3 length equals 16 residues. CDR1 and CDR2 from the germline V gene are SGHNT and YYREEE (reference sequence). The CDR3 region has the DNA TGTGCCAGCAGCCCGCCTACCGGGGGGAGAGATTCACCCCTCCACTTT. It translates to CASSPPTGGRDSPLHF. The entire variable domain, with the rest obtained from reference TRBV5-4 and TRBJ1-6, is as follows: ETGVTQSPTHLIKTRGQQVTLRCSSQSGHNTVSWYQQALGQGPQFIFQYYREEENGRGNFPPRFSGLQFPNYSSELNVNALELDDSALYLCASSPPTGGRDSPLHFGNGTRLTVT.

The chain joins TRBV28 to TRBJ1-5; 9 bases are shared with TRBD1. Per the germline V gene, CDR1 is MDHEN and CDR2 is SYDVKM. This CDR3 region has 15 residues. The J segment lost 4 bases and the V segment lost 3 bases, leaving 4 bases of the junction unmatched. CDR3 bases: TGTGCCAGCAGTTTTGCGGGACAGGGAAATCAGCCCCAGCATTTT. It is translated as CASSFAGQGNQPQHF. Using reference TRBV28 and TRBJ1-5 for the parts outside the CDR3, the full variable domain is DVKVTQSSRYLVKRTGEKVFLECVQDMDHENMFWYRQDPGLGLRLIYFSYDVKMKEKGDIPEGYSVSREKKERFSLILESASTNQTSMYLCASSFAGQGNQPQHFGDGTRLSIL.

The rearrangement links TRBV7-2 to TRBJ1-6, with 8 bases matching TRBD1. V lost 0 bases and J lost 10; bases outside the gene matches: 8. Germline-derived CDR1 and CDR2 are SGHTA and FQGNSA. The CDR3 is 16 residues long. The CDR3 nucleotides read TGTGCCAGCAGCTTAGCGACTCTCGGGACAGGCTCACCCCTCCACTTT. It specifies CASSLATLGTGSPLHF.

This clone appeared a single time. The chain links TRBV28 to TRBJ2-7; 7 bases align to TRBD2. CDR3 length: 13 amino acids. V dropped 8 bases and J dropped 0; count of bases not matched to a gene: 4. CDR1 and CDR2 from the germline V gene are MDHEN and SYDVKM. The CDR3, as DNA: TGTGCCAGCCTTAGCGGGCCCTCCTACGAGCAGTACTTC. It is translated as CASLSGPSYEQYF. The whole variable domain, filled in from reference TRBV28 and TRBJ2-7, reads DVKVTQSSRYLVKRTGEKVFLECVQDMDHENMFWYRQDPGLGLRLIYFSYDVKMKEKGDIPEGYSVSREKKERFSLILESASTNQTSMYLCASLSGPSYEQYFGPGTRLTVT.

The chain employs TRBV3-1 (or the pseudogene TRBV3-2) and TRBJ1-1; D gene uncertain. V lost 1 base and J 11 bases, leaving 11 bases between the germline ends. CDR1 and CDR2 (germline): LGHDT, YNNKEL (reference sequence). The CDR3 covers 12 residues. For the CDR3, the DNA is TGTGCCAGCAGCCAAGGGACGGGAAGTGCTTTCTTT. Its protein product is CASSQGTGSAFF.

V is TRBV7-2 and J is TRBJ1-2, with a weak D call TRBD1 (6 bases). The V gene lost 1 base and the J gene lost 2 bases, with 8 bases spanning the gap. The germline gives CDR1 SGHTA, CDR2 FQGNSA. The CDR3 consists of 14 residues. The CDR3 sequence is CASSLEQGNYGYTF. The CDR3 DNA reads as TGTGCCAGCAGCTTAGAACAGGGAAACTATGGCTACACCTTC.

The chain is built from TRBV2 and TRBJ2-1, with unresolved D. V lost 3 bases, J lost 15 bases, and 12 bases lay in between. Germline V gene sequence: CDR1 SNHLY, CDR2 FYNNEI. The CDR3 loop spans 11 amino acids. CDR3 in DNA: TGTGCCAGCAGTGATGTTCCACTGGTGTTCTTC. Translated, it gives CASSDVPLVFF.

V gene TRBV28 combines with J gene TRBJ2-1, with 7 bases lining up with TRBD2. The CDR3 is made up of 16 amino acids. Germline V gene data show CDR1 as MDHEN and CDR2 as SYDVKM. V shed 5 bases, J shed 0 bases, and the junction held 7 bases outside the gene matches. CDR3: CASSALARSSYNEQFF. CDR3 DNA sequence: TGTGCCAGCAGTGCACTAGCGCGTAGCTCCTACAATGAGCAGTTCTTC.

The genes are TRBV28 and TRBJ1-2, with D tentatively TRBD1 (6 bases). CDR1 is MDHEN, CDR2 SYDVKM, per germline. V shed 2 bases and J shed 4 bases, with 8 bases lying between them. This CDR3 is built from 13 residues. The CDR3 is CASSLGQTYGYTF. CDR3 sequence (DNA): TGTGCCAGCAGTTTAGGACAGACCTATGGCTACACCTTC.

The chain has TRBV15 and TRBJ2-6; D may be TRBD2 (6 bases). CDR3 size: 15 residues. Trimming pared 8 bases from V and 2 bases from J, leaving 13 bases between. In germline, CDR1 is LNHNV, CDR2 YYDKDF (reference sequence). This chain's CDR3 is CATSSGGTGANVLTF. Here the CDR3 DNA reads TGTGCCACCTCCTCTGGAGGGACTGGGGCCAACGTCCTGACTTTC. Variable domain in full (rest from reference TRBV15 and TRBJ2-6): DAMVIQNPRYQVTQFGKPVTLSCSQTLNHNVMYWYQQKSSQAPKLLFHYYDKDFNNEADTPDNFQSRRPNTSFCFLDIRSPGLGDTAMYLCATSSGGTGANVLTFGAGSRLTVL.

The CDR3 protein is CASSWDRTISYYGYTF. In nucleotides, the CDR3 is TGTGCCAGCAGCTGGGACAGGACAATCTCCTACTATGGCTACACCTTC. The rearrangement joins TRBV7-9 to TRBJ1-2, with 8 bases lining up with TRBD1. Germline CDR1 and CDR2: SEHNR and FQNEAQ (reference sequence). Trimming at V came to 4 bases and at J to 3 bases, leaving 10 bases not matched to a gene. There are 16 residues in the CDR3.

The chain is built from TRBV5-1 and TRBJ2-7; tentatively, D is TRBD1 (5 bases). The germline CDR1 and CDR2 sequences are SGHRS and YFSETQ. The V gene lost 0 bases and the J gene lost 0 bases, with 7 bases spanning the gap. The CDR3 runs to 14 residues. The CDR3 spells CASSLGQISYEQYF. CDR3 sequence (DNA): TGCGCCAGCAGCTTGGGACAGATCTCCTACGAGCAGTACTTC.

The CDR3 spells CASSQDSWGSRLEAFF. The CDR3 coding sequence is TGTGCCAGCAGCCAAGATTCCTGGGGCAGTCGACTTGAAGCTTTCTTT. The chain joins TRBV3-1 (or the pseudogene TRBV3-2) to TRBJ1-1; a possible D gene is TRBD1 (5 bases). With 0 bases removed from V and 7 bases from J, the gap between germline ends came to 18 bases. The CDR3 totals 16 residues. The germline gives CDR1 LGHDT, CDR2 YNNKEL (reference sequence).

J is TRBJ2-6 and V is TRBV19, with TRBD1 identical over 9 bases. V dropped 7 bases and J dropped 4; count of bases not matched to a gene: 5. This CDR3 contains 15 residues. From germline, CDR1 is LNHDA and CDR2 SQIVND (reference sequence). CDR3: CASTYRGQGANVLTF. CDR3 coding DNA: TGTGCCAGTACTTACAGGGGGCAGGGGGCCAACGTCCTGACTTTC.

This chain connects TRBV29-1 to TRBJ2-1; 9 nucleotides align to TRBD2. This CDR3 is built from 15 residues. The ends lost 6 bases at V and 0 bases at J; junction bases unmatched: 6. From germline, CDR1 is SQVTM and CDR2 ANQGSEA. The CDR3 reads CSVSISGSSYNEQFF. As DNA, the CDR3 is TGCAGCGTCAGTATTAGCGGGAGCTCCTACAATGAGCAGTTCTTC.

J is TRBJ1-1 and V is TRBV6-4, with a tentative D call TRBD1 (5 bases). Trimming stripped 5 bases from V and 5 bases from J, with 18 bases between. Germline values: CDR1 MRHNA, CDR2 SNTAGT. The length of the CDR3 is 15 residues. The CDR3 DNA follows: TGTGCCAGCAGTTCCGTAGCCCCCAAGGGGACTGAAGCTTTCTTT. It translates to CASSSVAPKGTEAFF.

This rearrangement joins TRBV30 to TRBJ2-1; TRBD2 matches 9 bases. CDR3 length: 14 amino acids. The trim removed 3 bases at V and 8 bases at J, leaving 8 bases unmatched. Germline V lookup: CDR1 GTSNPN, CDR2 SVGIG (reference sequence). CDR3: CAWRRSSGNYEQFF. The CDR3 DNA follows: TGTGCCTGGAGACGGTCTAGCGGGAACTATGAGCAGTTCTTC.

The V and J genes are TRBV2 and TRBJ1-5; TRBD1 is a possible D gene (5 bases). V was pared by 4 bases and J by 3 bases, with 7 bases between. The CDR3 loop spans 13 amino acids. The germline CDR1 and CDR2 sequences are SNHLY and FYNNEI. The DNA of the CDR3 is TGTGCCAGCAGTGTGGACATCAATCAGCCCCAGCATTTT. Its protein is CASSVDINQPQHF.

The chain couples TRBV6-2 or TRBV6-3 to TRBJ2-1; 9 bases line up with TRBD2. Germline-derived CDR1 and CDR2 are MNHEY and SVGEGT. V was pared by 2 bases and J by 8 bases, with 4 bases of the junction left unmatched. The length of the CDR3 is 14 residues. CDR3 coding DNA: TGTGCCAGCAGTTACGTAGCGGGAGCAGATGAGCAGTTCTTC. Residues: CASSYVAGADEQFF.

The gene calls are TRBV6-2 or TRBV6-3 and TRBJ1-4; 7 bases are shared with TRBD1. The germline CDR1 and CDR2 sequences are MNHEY and SVGEGT. The ends lost 4 bases at V and 8 bases at J; junction bases unmatched: 10. The CDR3 is made up of 15 amino acids. The CDR3, as DNA: TGTGCCAGCAGTTCTCTGACAGGGTCTCGGGAAAAACTGTTTTTT. Translating it yields CASSSLTGSREKLFF.

This clone occurred a few times. CDR3: CASSIESGRGRSNQPQHF. In DNA, the CDR3 is TGTGCCAGTAGTATAGAATCCGGCAGGGGGCGTAGCAATCAGCCCCAGCATTTT. The chain is built from TRBV19 and TRBJ1-5; 8 bases fit TRBD1. This CDR3 is built from 18 residues. CDR1 and CDR2 from the germline V gene are LNHDA and SQIVND (reference sequence). J was trimmed by 0 bases and V by 0 bases; bases with no gene match: 7.

The rearrangement joins TRBV27 to TRBJ1-2; D not certain. CDR3 size: 17 residues. Trimming removed 5 bases at V and 0 bases at J, with 19 bases between. The V gene's germline CDR1 is MNHEY and CDR2 SMNVEV (reference sequence). The CDR3 DNA reads as TGTGCCAGCAGTCCCAACCTCCAGGACTATGCTAACTATGGCTACACCTTC. Translating gives CASSPNLQDYANYGYTF.

The gene calls are TRBV30 and TRBJ1-2, with TRBD1 matching over 9 bases. Germline V gene sequence: CDR1 GTSNPN, CDR2 SVGIG (reference sequence). Trimming cost V 2 bases and J 1 base; bases outside gene matches: 5. CDR3 length: 15 amino acids. The CDR3 sequence is CAWSPQTGGNYGYTF. As DNA, the CDR3 is TGTGCCTGGAGTCCCCAGACAGGGGGTAACTATGGCTACACCTTC.

The V call is TRBV7-8, the J call TRBJ1-6; D is possibly TRBD1 (5 bases). This CDR3 spans 16 amino acids. The germline V and J ends were trimmed by 5 bases and 4 bases, with 15 bases remaining between them. The germline V gene has CDR1 SGHVS and CDR2 FQNEAQ. The chain's CDR3 is CASSKVVRQYNSPLHF. The CDR3 DNA reads TGTGCCAGCAGCAAAGTGGTGCGACAGTATAATTCACCCCTCCACTTT.

The chain has TRBV5-4 and TRBJ1-1, with TRBD1 as a possible D gene (6 bases). The CDR3 sequence is 15 residues long. V lost 4 bases to trimming and J lost 1 base, with 14 bases between them. The germline gives CDR1 SGHNT, CDR2 YYREEE (reference sequence). In DNA form, the CDR3 reads TGTGCCAGCAGCCCGGTGGGACAACAGAACACTGAAGCTTTCTTT. Translation gives CASSPVGQQNTEAFF.

This chain uses TRBV28 with TRBJ2-2; possibly TRBD1 for D (5 bases). The CDR3 sequence is 12 residues long. With 4 bases removed from V and 6 bases from J, the gap between germline ends came to 6 bases. CDR1 MDHEN and CDR2 SYDVKM come from the germline V gene. The DNA of the CDR3 is TGTGCCAGCAGTTCAGGGTCCGGGGAGCTGTTTTTT. Its translation is CASSSGSGELFF. Complete variable domain (other parts from reference TRBV28 and TRBJ2-2): DVKVTQSSRYLVKRTGEKVFLECVQDMDHENMFWYRQDPGLGLRLIYFSYDVKMKEKGDIPEGYSVSREKKERFSLILESASTNQTSMYLCASSSGSGELFFGEGSRLTVL.

The table lists this clone with a count of one. The J gene is TRBJ1-6, the V gene TRBV7-3; 9 nucleotides match TRBD1. The V and J ends lost 3 bases and 7 bases, in that order; junction bases with no gene match: 4. CDR1 is SGHTA, CDR2 FQGTGA, per germline. The CDR3 has 15 residues. In DNA, the CDR3 is TGTGCCAGCAGCTTCTCGGGACAGGGAAATTCACCCCTCCACTTT. Translation gives CASSFSGQGNSPLHF.